These 10 T cell receptor beta chains came from one sample sequenced in a study of T-cell memory formation after mild COVID-19. From the 5' RACE reads, TCRdb called clonotypes with MiXCR, one entry per CDR3 protein. The sample shows some 600,000 distinct CDR3 sequences, around 15% of them seen only once. Sequencing input: PBMCs or a T cell subset sorted from them (not recorded which). The origin of the receptors is an adult woman who had mild COVID-19 (a few samples of this study predate the infection). Cell type and time point are not known.

V gene TRBV5-1 combines with J gene TRBJ1-2; tentatively, D is TRBD1 (5 bases). This CDR3 contains 16 residues. Trimming shortened V by 3 bases and J by 2 bases, and 17 bases separated the two germline ends. Germline CDR1 is SGHRS and CDR2 is YFSETQ. The CDR3, as DNA: TGCGCCAGCAGCTGGGGGACCGGGACGGTGAACTATGGCTACACCTTC. Translated, it gives CASSWGTGTVNYGYTF.

This clonotype appeared a few times. The chain joins TRBV5-1 to TRBJ2-5; 8 bases fit TRBD2. From germline, CDR1 is SGHRS and CDR2 YFSETQ. With V trimmed by 0 bases and J by 2 bases, 3 bases remained unmatched. The CDR3 sequence is 15 residues long. The CDR3: CASSLEAGEQETQYF. The CDR3 bases are TGCGCCAGCAGCTTGGAAGCGGGAGAGCAAGAGACCCAGTACTTC.

This clonotype appeared many times. V gene TRBV5-1 combines with J gene TRBJ2-7; TRBD2 aligns across 14 bases. J was trimmed by 2 bases and V by 2 bases; bases with no gene match: 9. Germline CDR1 and CDR2: SGHRS and YFSETQ. There are 18 residues in the CDR3. CDR3 in DNA: TGCGCCAGCAGCTTTCCAGGGACTAGCGGGAGAGCCACCTACGAGCAGTACTTC. Translated: CASSFPGTSGRATYEQYF.

Only a few counts were recorded for this clonotype. J is TRBJ2-5 and V is TRBV12-3 or TRBV12-4; 11 bases are shared with TRBD1. V lost 7 bases to trimming and J lost 2 bases; unmatched junction nucleotides: 6. CDR3 size: 15 residues. CDR3 sequence (DNA): TGTGCCAGCACCCAGCGGGACAGGGGGCAAGAGACCCAGTACTTC. Protein: CASTQRDRGQETQYF.

CDR3 in DNA: TGCAGTGCGAGACCGAGCGGGGGCCAAGAGACCCAGTACTTC. Translated, it gives CSARPSGGQETQYF. The chain links TRBV20-1 to TRBJ2-5, with TRBD2 matching over 8 bases. The germline CDR1 and CDR2 sequences are DFQATT and SNEGSKA (reference sequence). The CDR3 covers 14 residues. V shed 6 bases and J 1 base; nucleotides not matched to a gene: 7.

This clonotype has a handful of counts. The V and J genes are TRBV30 and TRBJ2-3; no definite D call. Trimming removed 1 base at V and 5 bases at J, with 4 bases between. CDR1 is GTSNPN, CDR2 SVGIG, per germline (reference sequence). This CDR3 is 11 amino acids long. For the CDR3, the DNA is TGTGCCTGGAGTGGGGTAGATACGCAGTATTTT. This gives the protein CAWSGVDTQYF.

This clonotype turned up a few times. V gene TRBV24-1 combines with J gene TRBJ2-1, with 9 bases identical to TRBD1. The V gene's germline CDR1 is KGHDR and CDR2 SFDVKD. V dropped 3 bases and J dropped 6; count of bases not matched to a gene: 8. There are 16 residues in the CDR3. The CDR3 protein is CATSDAGTGIVNEQFF. The CDR3 DNA is TGTGCCACCAGTGATGCCGGGACAGGGATCGTCAATGAGCAGTTCTTC.

The sample holds a few counts of this clonotype. The chain employs TRBV4-1 and TRBJ2-1, with TRBD2 matching 8 bases. The CDR3 consists of 17 residues. With V trimmed by 2 bases and J by 8 bases, 14 bases remained unmatched. In germline, CDR1 is MGHRA, CDR2 YSYEKL. The CDR3 DNA follows: TGCGCCAGCAGCCAACCGGGACTAGGGGTAGTGACGCATGAGCAGTTCTTC. Amino acids: CASSQPGLGVVTHEQFF.

The chain links TRBV24-1 to TRBJ1-2; perhaps TRBD1 as D (5 bases). Germline lookup yields CDR1 KGHDR and CDR2 SFDVKD. Trimming stripped 5 bases from V and 4 bases from J, with 7 bases between. This CDR3 contains 12 residues. The CDR3 DNA is TGTGCCACCAGTGGGGGCAGCTATGGCTACACCTTC. Its protein is CATSGGSYGYTF.

Only a few counts were recorded for this clonotype. With a much larger clone just one base away, this may be a read error. The chain links TRBV30 to TRBJ2-1; perhaps D is TRBD1 or TRBD2 (6 bases each). The CDR3 totals 14 residues. Trimming took off 2 bases at V and 5 bases at J, with 13 bases between the two ends. Germline values: CDR1 GTSNPN, CDR2 SVGIG (reference sequence). CDR3 bases: TGTGCCTGGAGTAGCTGGGGGGCTCACAATGAGCAGTTCTTC. Its protein is CAWSSWGAHNEQFF.